One sample yielded the 5 T cell receptor beta chains listed below, sequenced in a study of blood T cell repertoires in COVID-19. Sequencing used immunoSEQ multiplex PCR; TCRdb keeps in-frame clones, though not all of them. The sample includes about 140,000 clones, over 65% of them seen just once. Input material: peripheral blood. Every receptor here comes from a human donor in a cohort sampled during active COVID-19.

This sequence joins TRBV5-1 and TRBJ2-5; D is perhaps TRBD2 (5 bases). Germline V CDR1 and CDR2: SGHRS, YFSETQ. The CDR3 is 14 residues long. The V end lost 3 bases, the J end lost 5 bases, and 14 bases lay between the germline ends. The CDR3 loop is CASSWVEGSETQYF. The CDR3 DNA is TGCGCCAGCAGCTGGGTTGAGGGATCGGAGACCCAGTACTTC.

The CDR3: CASGSHYEQYV. The DNA of the CDR3 is TGTGCCAGCGGGAGCCACTACGAGCAGTACGTC. This chain uses TRBV28 with TRBJ2-7, with D perhaps matching TRBD2 (5 bases). Germline-derived CDR1 and CDR2 are MDHEN and SYDVKM. The CDR3 is 11 amino acids. V dropped 8 bases and J dropped 3 bases, with 8 bases sitting between them.

The chain combines TRBV9 with TRBJ2-6; 7 bases map to TRBD1. The ends lost 3 bases at V and 0 bases at J; junction bases unmatched: 0. This CDR3 is built from 15 residues. The V gene's germline CDR1 is SGDLS and CDR2 YYNGEE. The CDR3 is CASSGTGSGANVLTF. The CDR3 DNA follows: TGTGCCAGCAGCGGGACAGGCTCTGGGGCCAACGTCCTGACTTTC.

The genes are TRBV19 and TRBJ2-1; D may be TRBD1 (5 bases). V was pared by 6 bases and J by 1 base, with 19 bases between. Germline CDR1 reads LNHDA; CDR2 reads SQIVND (reference sequence). CDR3 size: 17 residues. CDR3 in DNA: TGTGCCAGTAGCTCCGTAAATCCCAGGGTTTCCTACAATGAGCAGTTCTTC. Its translation is CASSSVNPRVSYNEQFF.

This chain uses TRBV6-1 with TRBJ1-1; no reliable D call. CDR1 and CDR2 (germline): MNHNS, SASEGT. V was trimmed by 2 bases and J by 1 base, leaving 5 bases between them. The CDR3 runs to 13 residues. This CDR3 is CASSEHKNTEAFF. The CDR3 region has the DNA TGTGCCAGCAGTGAACACAAGAACACTGAAGCTTTCTTT.